The 31 T cell receptor beta chains below all came from one sample that was sequenced in a study of CD8+ T cells in alopecia areata. The sequencing template was cDNA reverse transcribed from extracted RNA. Sequenced by immunoSEQ multiplex PCR; TCRdb stores in-frame clones only, minus some. The table shows some 130,000 clones, with approximately 49% occurring only once. The sample consisted of CD8+ T cells sorted from blood, taken at week 0. These receptor sequences come from a human donor with alopecia areata.

Concerning this clone itself: Other DNA sequences in the same sample also yield this CDR3. The gene calls are TRBV29-1 and TRBJ2-1; D not resolved. CDR1 is SQVTM and CDR2 is ANQGSEA in the germline V gene. V gave up 0 bases and J gave up 6 bases, with 0 bases separating them. This CDR3 is 10 amino acids long. CDR3 nucleotide sequence: TGCAGCGTTGAAGACAATGAGCAGTTCTTC. As protein: CSVEDNEQFF.

A note on this clone: Other DNA sequences in this specimen translate into the identical CDR3. The CDR3 spells CSVLAYEQYF. CDR3 sequence (DNA): TGCAGCGTCCTCGCCTACGAGCAGTACTTC. The chain has TRBV29-1 and TRBJ2-7; unclear D gene. Trimming took 6 bases from V and 2 from J, leaving 5 bases between them. This CDR3 comprises 10 residues. Germline V gene sequence: CDR1 SQVTM, CDR2 ANQGSEA.

This chain links TRBV9 with TRBJ2-7, with 11 bases identical to TRBD2. V dropped 0 bases and J dropped 4; count of bases not matched to a gene: 3. The CDR3 has 15 residues. Germline CDR1 and CDR2: SGDLS and YYNGEE. The CDR3 loop is CASSVAASGGYEQYF. The CDR3 DNA reads TGTGCCAGCAGCGTAGCGGCTAGCGGGGGGTACGAGCAGTACTTC.

A note on this clone: A read error may be the cause here, since a much bigger clone is one base away. V gene TRBV2 combines with J gene TRBJ2-7; TRBD1 agrees at 10 bases. V shed 6 bases, J shed 0 bases, and the junction held 2 bases outside the gene matches. The CDR3 is 14 residues long. CDR1 and CDR2 (germline): SNHLY, FYNNEI. The CDR3 loop reads CASRWTGGSYEQYF. The CDR3, as DNA: TGTGCCAGCAGATGGACAGGGGGCTCCTACGAGCAGTACTTC.

This clone was counted between two and nine times. The genes are TRBV18 and TRBJ2-5; D is undetermined. Germline loops: CDR1 KGHSH, CDR2 LQKENI. The CDR3 covers 11 residues. The V end lost 4 bases, the J end lost 4 bases, and 4 bases lay between the germline ends. CDR3 nucleotide sequence: TGTGCCAGCTCACGACGAGAGACCCAGTACTTC. It is translated as CASSRRETQYF.

This rearrangement joins TRBV13 to TRBJ1-2; 8 bases are shared with TRBD1. Germline-derived CDR1 and CDR2 are PRHDT and FYEKMQ (reference sequence). CDR3 size: 15 residues. With 4 bases clipped from V and 6 bases from J, the junction kept 10 bases outside the gene matches. CDR3 sequence reads: CASSSRQGIRDGYTF. CDR3 nucleotide sequence: TGTGCCAGCAGCTCCCGACAGGGGATTAGGGATGGCTACACCTTC.

The chain joins TRBV30 to TRBJ1-2, with unresolved D. Trimming took 0 bases from V and 8 from J, leaving 13 bases between them. Germline V gene data show CDR1 as GTSNPN and CDR2 as SVGIG (reference sequence). This CDR3 has 13 amino acids. The CDR3 here is CAWSVQLLEGYTF. The CDR3 region has the DNA TGTGCCTGGAGTGTACAGCTCCTGGAGGGCTACACCTTC.

The V gene is TRBV10-2, the J gene TRBJ2-7, with D unresolved. The V end was cut by 8 bases, the J end by 3 bases, with 5 bases between. Germline V lookup: CDR1 WSHSY, CDR2 SAAADI. This CDR3 is built from 10 residues. The CDR3 loop is CASQDYEQYF. DNA of the CDR3: TGCGCCAGCCAGGACTACGAGCAGTACTTC.

This clone was counted a few times. The chain employs TRBV14 and TRBJ2-5; TRBD2 aligns across 11 bases. Germline V CDR1 and CDR2: SGHDN, FVKESK. There are 18 residues in the CDR3. V trimming: 2 bases; J trimming: 4 bases; junction bases outside the gene matches: 12. CDR3 sequence: CASSQKGLAGAIRETQYF. The CDR3 nucleotides are TGTGCCAGCAGCCAAAAAGGACTAGCGGGCGCAATTCGAGAGACCCAGTACTTC.

This clone has more than one count but fewer than ten. The rearrangement links TRBV2 to TRBJ2-7; the match to TRBD1 covers 11 bases. Germline V gene lookup returns CDR1 SNHLY and CDR2 FYNNEI. The CDR3 totals 16 residues. V gave up 4 bases and J gave up 3 bases; unmatched junction bases: 8. The CDR3 here is CASSVPGTGGFYEQYF. The CDR3 DNA follows: TGTGCCAGCAGTGTTCCCGGGACAGGGGGTTTCTACGAGCAGTACTTC.

This clone was detected only a few times. This chain joins TRBV10-3 and TRBJ2-7, with 8 positions matching TRBD1. Germline V CDR1 and CDR2: ENHRY, SYGVKD. The junction had 7 bases not matched to a gene; V was cut back by 3 bases and J by 12 bases. This CDR3 has 12 residues. The CDR3: CAISDRTGSRYF. CDR3 coding DNA: TGTGCCATCAGTGATAGGACAGGGTCGCGGTACTTC.

DNA for the CDR3: TGTGCCAGCGAGACCGAGACACAATACAATGAGCAGTTCTTC. Translating it yields CASETETQYNEQFF. The rearrangement joins TRBV2 to TRBJ2-1, with unresolved D. The V and J ends lost 8 bases and 4 bases respectively, with 15 bases between them. Germline CDR1 SNHLY, CDR2 FYNNEI. The CDR3 runs to 14 residues.

The chain joins TRBV29-1 to TRBJ2-3, with 9 positions matching TRBD1. V shed 1 base, J shed 0 bases, and the junction held 2 bases outside the gene matches. This CDR3 is built from 15 residues. The germline V gene encodes CDR1 SQVTM and CDR2 ANQGSEA. The DNA of the CDR3 is TGCAGCGTTGAAGGGGACAGGGATAGCACAGATACGCAGTATTTT. Protein product: CSVEGDRDSTDTQYF.

The CDR3 sequence is CSVEEVGASEKLFF. The CDR3 DNA reads TGCAGCGTTGAAGAGGTGGGGGCGAGTGAAAAACTGTTTTTT. J is TRBJ1-4 and V is TRBV29-1; a possible D gene is TRBD1 (6 bases). V lost 0 bases, J lost 7 bases, and 12 bases lay in between. The V gene's germline CDR1 is SQVTM and CDR2 ANQGSEA. The CDR3 is 14 amino acids.

The V and J genes are TRBV19 and TRBJ1-1; no clear D gene. From germline, CDR1 is LNHDA and CDR2 SQIVND (reference sequence). This CDR3 has 14 amino acids. V was trimmed by 10 bases and J by 2 bases, leaving 17 bases between them. The CDR3 loop reads CAISEGRTNTEAFF. CDR3 coding DNA: TGTGCCATCTCGGAGGGCAGGACCAACACTGAAGCTTTCTTT.

This sequence joins TRBV15 and TRBJ1-6; D is possibly TRBD1 (6 bases). This CDR3 contains 16 residues. V was shortened by 0 bases and J by 10 bases, with 16 bases between the two germline ends. Germline CDR1 reads LNHNV; CDR2 reads YYDKDF (reference sequence). The CDR3 protein is CATSREGGREHSPLHF. Written as DNA, the CDR3 is TGTGCCACCAGCAGAGAGGGGGGGCGGGAACACTCACCCCTCCACTTT. The full variable domain, its missing parts supplied by reference TRBV15 and TRBJ1-6, is DAMVIQNPRYQVTQFGKPVTLSCSQTLNHNVMYWYQQKSSQAPKLLFHYYDKDFNNEADTPDNFQSRRPNTSFCFLDIRSPGLGDTAMYLCATSREGGREHSPLHFGNGTRLTVT.

The chain is built from TRBV5-6 and TRBJ2-3; 7 positions match TRBD1. Germline V gene sequence: CDR1 SGHDT, CDR2 YYEEEE. CDR3 length: 16 residues. V gave up 0 bases and J gave up 0 bases; unmatched junction bases: 4. Here the CDR3 reads CASSLAGTASTDTQYF. The CDR3 DNA is TGTGCCAGCAGCTTGGCGGGGACAGCAAGCACAGATACGCAGTATTTT.

This clone is a singleton in its sample. The rearrangement links TRBV7-2 to TRBJ2-7; 10 nucleotides line up with TRBD1. The CDR3 runs to 14 residues. J lost 4 bases, V lost 8 bases, and 8 bases had no gene match. Germline V gene lookup returns CDR1 SGHTA and CDR2 FQGNSA. The CDR3 nucleotides are TGTGCCAGCTCCTTCAGGGACAGGGGATACGAGCAGTACTTC. Its translation is CASSFRDRGYEQYF.

The chain couples TRBV23-1 to TRBJ1-1, with D perhaps matching TRBD1 (5 bases). Being an ORF, TRBV23-1 has a function that is uncertain. The V end lost 4 bases, the J end lost 3 bases, and 12 bases lay between the germline ends. This CDR3 is built from 14 residues. CDR3 residues: CASSLPGRDTEAFF. The DNA of the CDR3 is TGCGCCAGCAGTCTTCCAGGGAGGGACACTGAAGCTTTCTTT.

This clone was detected only once. The chain has TRBV27 and TRBJ1-1; maybe TRBD1 (5 bases). The CDR3 runs 13 residues. Germline V gene data show CDR1 as MNHEY and CDR2 as SMNVEV (reference sequence). Trimming cost V 8 bases and J 4 bases, with 14 bases left between them. The CDR3 loop is CASGLDMITEAFF. The CDR3 DNA follows: TGTGCCAGCGGACTGGACATGATCACTGAAGCTTTCTTT.

The chain is built from TRBV5-1 and TRBJ1-5; tentative D call: TRBD1 (5 bases). Germline CDR1 is SGHRS and CDR2 is YFSETQ. Trimming removed 3 bases at V and 2 bases at J, with 12 bases between. The CDR3 runs to 15 residues. The CDR3 loop is CASSWGETGNQPQHF. The DNA of the CDR3 is TGCGCCAGCAGCTGGGGCGAAACAGGCAATCAGCCCCAGCATTTT. Complete variable domain (other parts from reference TRBV5-1 and TRBJ1-5): KAGVTQTPRYLIKTRGQQVTLSCSPISGHRSVSWYQQTPGQGLQFLFEYFSETQRNKGNFPGRFSGRQFSNSRSEMNVSTLELGDSALYLCASSWGETGNQPQHFGDGTRLSIL.

The chain joins TRBV5-1 to TRBJ2-7, with TRBD1 as a possible D gene (6 bases). V lost 1 base and J 6 bases, leaving 11 bases between the germline ends. Germline CDR1 is SGHRS and CDR2 is YFSETQ. This CDR3 contains 13 residues. The CDR3 sequence: CASSLNRVVEQYF. The CDR3 nucleotides read TGCGCCAGCAGCTTGAACAGGGTGGTCGAGCAGTACTTC.

This clone occurred a few times. The CDR3 protein is CASSLHQTETGELFF. The CDR3 DNA sequence: TGTGCCAGCAGCCTACACCAGACAGAGACCGGGGAGCTGTTTTTT. The chain uses TRBV6-6 and TRBJ2-2; a possible D gene is TRBD1 (5 bases). The germline gives CDR1 MNHNY, CDR2 SVGAGI (reference sequence). The CDR3 is made up of 15 amino acids. Trimming shortened V by 6 bases and J by 5 bases, and 16 bases separated the two germline ends.

V and J are TRBV29-1 and TRBJ2-2; a weak D match, TRBD2 (6 bases). Trimming removed 3 bases from V and 6 bases from J, with 11 bases in between. Germline V gene lookup returns CDR1 SQVTM and CDR2 ANQGSEA. The CDR3 sequence is 13 residues long. The CDR3 DNA is TGCAGCGTTGACTGGGGGGTGGCCGGGGAGCTGTTTTTT. Amino acid sequence: CSVDWGVAGELFF.

CDR3 nucleotide sequence: TGTGCCTGGAGTGTACTCAGGGGCCGCGAAAAACTGTTTTTT. Amino acid sequence: CAWSVLRGREKLFF. The rearrangement joins TRBV30 to TRBJ1-4; possible D gene TRBD1, 6 bases. The CDR3 sequence is 14 residues long. V was shortened by 0 bases and J by 8 bases, with 13 bases between the two germline ends. Germline CDR1 reads GTSNPN; CDR2 reads SVGIG (reference sequence).

This clone was observed a few times. The V call is TRBV11-2, the J call TRBJ2-3; D unclear. Germline V CDR1 and CDR2: SGHAT, FQNNGV. V was cut by 1 base and J by 0 bases, with 11 bases left in between. This CDR3 has 16 amino acids. CDR3 residues: CASSLGPRLSTDTQYF. In DNA form, the CDR3 reads TGTGCCAGCAGCTTAGGTCCCAGGCTAAGCACAGATACGCAGTATTTT.

This clone came up a few times. The J gene is TRBJ1-1, the V gene TRBV7-9, with D possibly being TRBD1 (5 bases). Trimming took 5 bases from V and 3 from J, leaving 13 bases between them. The CDR3 is made up of 14 amino acids. Germline CDR1 reads SEHNR; CDR2 reads FQNEAQ (reference sequence). CDR3 nucleotide sequence: TGTGCCAGCAGCGGGCGGGGGAAGCACACTGAAGCTTTCTTT. Translated: CASSGRGKHTEAFF.

The V and J genes are TRBV6-6 and TRBJ1-6; D gene uncertain. CDR1 MNHNY and CDR2 SVGAGI come from the germline V gene (reference sequence). The CDR3 is made up of 14 amino acids. The V end lost 5 bases, the J end lost 4 bases, and 9 bases lay between the germline ends. CDR3 loop: CASSATEYNSPLHF. In nucleotides, the CDR3 is TGTGCCAGCAGTGCGACGGAGTATAATTCACCCCTCCACTTT.

This clone was seen more than once but under ten times. This chain joins TRBV4-1 and TRBJ1-2, with 7 bases fitting TRBD1. From germline, CDR1 is MGHRA and CDR2 YSYEKL. There are 14 residues in the CDR3. With V trimmed by 4 bases and J by 6 bases, 8 bases remained unmatched. The CDR3 region is CASSPRPGTDGYTF. The CDR3 nucleotides read TGCGCCAGCAGCCCTCGGCCGGGGACAGATGGCTACACCTTC.

This chain joins TRBV4-1 and TRBJ2-7, with D possibly TRBD2 on 5 matching bases. V dropped 0 bases and J dropped 3 bases, with 12 bases sitting between them. The CDR3 has 15 amino acids. CDR1 and CDR2 from the germline V gene are MGHRA and YSYEKL. The CDR3 nucleotides read TGCGCCAGCAGCCAAGAAGAGGAGGAGAACTACGAGCAGTACTTC. It codes for CASSQEEEENYEQYF.

This chain uses TRBV4-1 with TRBJ2-3; D is unclear. CDR1 and CDR2 from the germline V gene are MGHRA and YSYEKL. The germline V and J ends were trimmed by 1 base and 6 bases, with 11 bases remaining between them. The CDR3 loop spans 14 amino acids. The CDR3 DNA sequence: TGCGCCAGCAGCCAAGTATACTCTGGGGATACGCAGTATTTT. It is translated as CASSQVYSGDTQYF.